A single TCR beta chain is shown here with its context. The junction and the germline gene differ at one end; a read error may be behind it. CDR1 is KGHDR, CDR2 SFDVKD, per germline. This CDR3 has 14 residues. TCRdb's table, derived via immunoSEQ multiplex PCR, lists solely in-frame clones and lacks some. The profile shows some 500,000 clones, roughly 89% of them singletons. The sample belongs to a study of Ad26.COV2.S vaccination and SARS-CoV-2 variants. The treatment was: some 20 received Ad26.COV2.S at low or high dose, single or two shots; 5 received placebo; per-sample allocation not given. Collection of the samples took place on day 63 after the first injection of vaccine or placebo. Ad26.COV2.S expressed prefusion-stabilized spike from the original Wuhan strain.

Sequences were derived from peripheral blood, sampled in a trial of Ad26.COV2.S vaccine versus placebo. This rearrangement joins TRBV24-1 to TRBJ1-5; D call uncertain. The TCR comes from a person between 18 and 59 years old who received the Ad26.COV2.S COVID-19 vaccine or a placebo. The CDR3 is CATSGLGSNQPQHF. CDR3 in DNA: TGTGCCACCAGTGGTTTGGGGAGCAATCAGCCCCAGCATTTT.